Listed here are 15 T cell receptor beta chains from one sample, sequenced in a study of tumor-infiltrating lymphocytes in glioblastoma multiforme. Multiple V-beta primers and a C-beta primer amplified TCRB from RNA. TCRdb used MiXCR to reprocess the multiplex PCR reads, holding one entry per CDR3 protein. Seen here are 9,500 to 12,000 distinct CDR3 sequences, roughly 70% observed once, and the top ten hold about 30%. The sample was brain tumor tissue. These receptors were collected from a male donor with glioblastoma.

In the case of this clonotype: Sequence at one end of the junction differs from germline and may be a read error. This rearrangement joins TRBV28 to TRBJ2-7, with a possible D match to TRBD2 (6 bases). The germline V gene has CDR1 MDHEN and CDR2 SYDVKM. This CDR3 spans 12 amino acids. The CDR3 spells CASRRVPYEQYF. The CDR3 DNA reads as TGTGCTAGCAGGAGGGTTCCGTACGAGCAGTACTTC.

As concerns this clonotype: At one boundary the junction diverges from the germline segment, which might be a read error. The rearrangement links TRBV11-2 to TRBJ2-1, with 7 bases aligning to TRBD1. This CDR3 has 17 amino acids. CDR1 is SGHAT, CDR2 FQNNGV, per germline. CDR3 amino acids: CASSLAVRGPSHHEQFF. The CDR3, as DNA: TGTGCCAGCAGCTTAGCTGTAAGGGGGCCTTCGCACCATGAACAGTTCTTC.

Remarks on this clonotype: At one of its ends the junction is not consistent with the germline gene, which may arise from a read error. DNA of the CDR3: TGCAGTGATGCGGGTGTGAACCGGGGAGCTGTTTTT. Amino acids: CSDAGVNRGAVF. The gene calls are TRBV20-1 and TRBJ2-2, with a tentative D call TRBD2 (5 bases). This CDR3 spans 12 amino acids. Germline values: CDR1 DFQATT, CDR2 SNEGSKA (reference sequence).

Of note for this clonotype: Germline is not matched at one junction end, which may reflect a read error. The chain links TRBV4-2 to TRBJ2-1; TRBD2 matches 9 bases. This CDR3 comprises 15 residues. The V gene's germline CDR1 is LGHNA and CDR2 YNFKEQ. The CDR3 nucleotides read TGTGCCAGTAGCCAAGGGGGACTAGCAGACAATGAGCTGTTATTC. This encodes CASSQGGLADNELLF.

On this clonotype itself: One junction end does not reproduce the germline sequence, and a read error may be involved. The chain carries TRBV6-5 and TRBJ2-7; tentatively, D is TRBD1 (5 bases). Germline assignment: CDR1 MNHEY and CDR2 SVGAGI. The CDR3 runs 14 residues. CDR3 sequence (DNA): TGTGCCAGCAGCGAGGACATGGGGTCCTACGAGCAATACTTC. The encoded protein is CASSEDMGSYEQYF.

This chain links TRBV11-2 with TRBJ2-5; 8 bases fit TRBD2. The CDR3 sequence is 14 residues long. The germline V gene encodes CDR1 SGHAT and CDR2 FQNNGV. With 8 bases clipped from V and 2 bases from J, the junction kept 7 bases outside the gene matches. The CDR3 here is CASSGGRQQETQYF. The CDR3 DNA sequence: TGTGCCAGCTCGGGCGGGAGGCAACAAGAGACCCAGTACTTC. Complete variable domain (other parts from reference TRBV11-2 and TRBJ2-5): EAGVAQSPRYKIIEKRQSVAFWCNPISGHATLYWYQQILGQGPKLLIQFQNNGVVDDSQLPKDRFSAERLKGVDSTLKIQPAKLEDSAVYLCASSGGRQQETQYFGPGTRLLVL.

The table lists this clonotype with a few counts. A junction boundary mismatches the germline segment, possibly from a read error. V and J are TRBV10-3 and TRBJ2-1; weak D call: TRBD2 (5 bases). From germline, CDR1 is ENHRY and CDR2 SYGVKD. This CDR3 has 11 residues. The DNA for the CDR3 is TGTGCCATCTGTGAGGGCAGTGAGCAGTTCTTC. Protein: CAICEGSEQFF.

About this clonotype itself: The CDR3 does not close with the conserved phenylalanine or tryptophan, likely indicating a read error. This sequence joins TRBV11-2 and TRBJ2-3; D is undetermined. Germline V gene data show CDR1 as SGHAT and CDR2 as FQNNGV. The CDR3 has 12 amino acids. Trimming took off 5 bases at V and 3 bases at J, with 6 bases between the two ends. In DNA form, the CDR3 reads TGTGCCAGCAGCCACATTACAGATACGCAGTATTCT. Residues: CASSHITDTQYS.

Concerning this clonotype: The junction differs from germline at one of its ends, possibly a read error. The chain is built from TRBV10-3 and TRBJ2-1, with D perhaps matching TRBD2 (5 bases). Germline lookup yields CDR1 ENHRY and CDR2 SYGVKD. The CDR3 runs to 11 residues. The CDR3 is CAVSEGNELFF. The CDR3 region has the DNA TGTGCCGTCAGTGAGGGCAATGAGCTGTTCTTC.

This clonotype was seen only a few times. CDR3 region: CASSYSQGAGELFF. The CDR3 DNA sequence: TGTGCCAGCAGTTATAGTCAGGGGGCCGGGGAGCTGTTTTTT. The gene calls are TRBV6-5 and TRBJ2-2; the match to TRBD1 covers 7 bases. The germline gives CDR1 MNHEY, CDR2 SVGAGI. The J segment lost 6 bases and the V segment lost 3 bases, leaving 4 bases of the junction unmatched. The CDR3 is 14 residues long.

Of note for this clonotype: A read error may produce the germline difference seen at one junction end. CDR3 DNA sequence: TGCAATGTTAGAGACCCGGACAGGGGGATTCGGAAAGCCAAAAACATTCAGTATTTC. This encodes CNVRDPDRGIRKAKNIQYF. This rearrangement joins TRBV20-1 to TRBJ2-4, with 10 bases identical to TRBD1. CDR3 length: 19 residues. Germline values: CDR1 DFQATT, CDR2 SNEGSKA (reference sequence).

The genes are TRBV20-1 and TRBJ2-5, with TRBD1 identical over 8 bases. The germline CDR1 and CDR2 sequences are DFQATT and SNEGSKA (reference sequence). Trimming removed 5 bases from V and 2 bases from J; junction bases left unmatched: 4. The CDR3 has 13 amino acids. The CDR3 DNA reads TGCAGTGCTTTTCAGGGGGCTCAAGAGACCCAGTACTTC. Amino acid sequence: CSAFQGAQETQYF.

As concerns this clonotype: This may come from a read error, since a much larger clone is one base off. This chain uses TRBV12-3 or TRBV12-4 with TRBJ2-5, with D uncertain. The V end was cut by 5 bases, the J end by 7 bases, with 8 bases between. The CDR3 length is 11 residues. CDR3 in amino acids: CASSNEATQYF. Written as DNA, the CDR3 is TGTGCCAGCAGTAATGAAGCGACCCAGTACTTC.

Comments on this clonotype: With a much larger clone just one base away, this may be a read error. The genes are TRBV24-1 and TRBJ2-5; 7 nucleotides line up with TRBD1. CDR1 KGHDR and CDR2 SFDVKD come from the germline V gene. The V segment lost 4 bases and the J segment 8 bases; nucleotides outside the gene matches: 6. The CDR3 has 13 amino acids. The CDR3 loop reads CATSEQGFDTQYF. The CDR3 nucleotides read TGTGCCACCAGTGAACAGGGGTTTGATACCCAGTACTTC.

The gene calls are TRBV20-1 and TRBJ2-2, with TRBD2 matching 7 bases. V dropped 3 bases and J dropped 7; count of bases not matched to a gene: 11. The CDR3 totals 15 residues. Germline V gives CDR1 DFQATT, CDR2 SNEGSKA (reference sequence). The CDR3: CSARGVAGEGGELFF. Here the CDR3 DNA reads TGCAGTGCTAGGGGGGTTGCGGGAGAGGGCGGGGAGCTGTTTTTT.